This T cell receptor beta chain was retrieved from a study of blood T cell repertoires in COVID-19. As for the study in general: Samples taken during acute and convalescent COVID-19 were collected in the United States, Italy and Spain. The analysed material was cDNA or gDNA that came from T cells, B-cell-depleted T cells, or PBMCs.

With 3 bases removed from V and 1 base from J, the gap between germline ends came to 10 bases. Germline V lookup: CDR1 LGHNA, CDR2 YSLEER. The CDR3 is 15 residues long. Per the original methods: Nucleated cell counts were estimated from reference gene primer amplification. Method: immunoSEQ multiplex PCR; TCRdb's copy keeps in-frame clones and lacks some. That table is the source of V, J and clone size, and D and trimming were worked out from the DNA. The sample has under 200,000 clones, 80% to 85% seen once. This clone came up a few times. This sequence joins TRBV4-3 and TRBJ1-5; D remains ambiguous. The sequenced sample consisted of peripheral blood. This receptor was identified in a man aged 65-85 years with active or convalescent COVID-19. DNA for the CDR3: TGCGCCAGCAGCCATCTAAGAGGGAGCAATCAGCCCCAGCATTTT. This gives the protein CASSHLRGSNQPQHF.